The 20 T cell receptor beta chains reported below all come from one sample, sequenced in a study of T-cell reconstitution after alpha-beta-depleted transplantation in children. The TCRbeta library was prepared with unique molecular identifiers. One entry per CDR3 protein results from TCRdb running MiXCR on the PCR reads. The table lists approximately 350,000 distinct CDR3 sequences, less than 15% of them singletons, with approximately 4.3% in the top ten. The sequences come from PBMCs, collected from the stem cell graft. The receptors derive from a human donor who donated a stem cell graft to a child with Fanconi anemia.

This clonotype was seen only a few times. V usage is TRBV6-1 and J usage is TRBJ2-3, with D perhaps TRBD1 (5 bases). The germline gives CDR1 MNHNS, CDR2 SASEGT. Trimming removed 8 bases at V and 3 bases at J, with 9 bases between. The CDR3 has 12 residues. Here the CDR3 reads CASCRATDTQYF. In nucleotides, the CDR3 is TGTGCCAGCTGCAGGGCAACAGATACGCAGTATTTT.

This clonotype showed up many times. V usage is TRBV28 and J usage is TRBJ1-1; D is unclear. V lost 6 bases and J 0 bases, leaving 5 bases between the germline ends. The CDR3 is 12 amino acids. In germline, CDR1 is MDHEN, CDR2 SYDVKM. The CDR3 region has the DNA TGTGCCAGCAGATTGATGAACACTGAAGCTTTCTTT. It encodes CASRLMNTEAFF.

This clonotype was seen many times. The chain links TRBV5-1 to TRBJ2-1, with D hard to call. The CDR3 spans 12 residues. Germline values: CDR1 SGHRS, CDR2 YFSETQ. Between the trimmed V and J ends, which lost 0 bases and 6 bases, there was a span of 4 bases. As DNA, the CDR3 is TGCGCCAGCAGCTTGGGTCCCAATGAGCAGTTCTTC. This translates into CASSLGPNEQFF.

In this sample, this clonotype turned up a few times. The chain is built from TRBV12-3 or TRBV12-4 and TRBJ1-1; no definite D call. There are 14 residues in the CDR3. Trimming removed 6 bases from V and 1 base from J, with 12 bases in between. CDR3 protein: CASSPGKTNTEAFF. The CDR3 nucleotides read TGTGCCAGCAGCCCGGGCAAAACGAACACTGAAGCTTTCTTT.

This clonotype was seen at least ten times. The gene calls are TRBV28 and TRBJ2-2; tentatively, D is TRBD1 (5 bases). Trimming removed 4 bases at V and 6 bases at J, with 18 bases between. This CDR3 has 16 amino acids. CDR1 is MDHEN and CDR2 is SYDVKM in the germline V gene. The CDR3 nucleotides read TGTGCCAGCAGTTCACAGGAGCAGGCCTACTCCGGGGAGCTGTTTTTT. Translated, it gives CASSSQEQAYSGELFF.

There are a few counts of this clonotype. This chain links TRBV29-1 with TRBJ1-2, with D possibly TRBD1 on 6 matching bases. This CDR3 has 15 residues. From germline, CDR1 is SQVTM and CDR2 ANQGSEA. The V end was cut by 0 bases, the J end by 6 bases, with 17 bases between. The CDR3 reads CSVEDRRGALNGYTF. The CDR3 nucleotides are TGCAGCGTTGAAGATCGACGGGGGGCGCTTAATGGCTACACCTTC.

This clonotype occurred a few times. The CDR3 region has the DNA TGTGCCAGTAGTACCCTAGACACTTCCTACGAGCAGTACTTC. Translation gives CASSTLDTSYEQYF. V is TRBV19 and J is TRBJ2-7; D unresolved. V was clipped by 4 bases and J by 1 base, with 11 bases between them. Germline CDR1 reads LNHDA; CDR2 reads SQIVND (reference sequence). The CDR3 covers 14 residues.

There are a few counts of this clonotype. The chain is built from TRBV6-2 or TRBV6-3 and TRBJ1-5; tentatively, D is TRBD1 (5 bases). Germline assignment: CDR1 MNHEY and CDR2 SVGEGT. The CDR3 loop spans 15 amino acids. V gave up 2 bases and J gave up 5 bases, with 13 bases separating them. The DNA for the CDR3 is TGTGCCAGCAGTTACGAGTCGACAGCCTATCAGCCCCAGCATTTT. Translated: CASSYESTAYQPQHF.

This clonotype was observed at least ten times. The chain has TRBV15 and TRBJ2-7; D is undetermined. The CDR3 runs 15 residues. The V end was cut by 4 bases, the J end by 2 bases, with 15 bases between. The germline CDR1 and CDR2 sequences are LNHNV and YYDKDF (reference sequence). In DNA, the CDR3 is TGTGCCACCAGCATCCACCCCGGGTCTGCCTACGAGCAGTACGTC. Translating it yields CATSIHPGSAYEQYV.

In its sample, this clonotype was seen many times. The chain uses TRBV12-3 or TRBV12-4 and TRBJ2-1, with unresolved D. Trimming cost V 6 bases and J 0 bases, with 3 bases left between them. CDR3 length: 12 residues. In DNA form, the CDR3 reads TGTGCCAGCAGCTTCTCCTACAATGAGCAGTTCTTC. It encodes CASSFSYNEQFF.

This clonotype was seen many times. The gene calls are TRBV4-3 and TRBJ1-2; a possible D gene is TRBD1 (6 bases). Germline V gene lookup returns CDR1 LGHNA and CDR2 YSLEER. Trimming removed 4 bases at V and 4 bases at J, with 7 bases between. The CDR3 extends over 12 amino acids. CDR3 residues: CASSRGAYGYTF. CDR3 DNA: TGCGCCAGCAGCCGGGGGGCCTATGGCTACACCTTC.

The chain is built from TRBV5-4 and TRBJ1-2; TRBD1 agrees at 10 bases. Germline CDR1 is SGHNT and CDR2 is YYREEE (reference sequence). The CDR3 runs 16 residues. The junction had 8 bases not matched to a gene; V was cut back by 3 bases and J by 3 bases. The CDR3 coding sequence is TGTGCCAGCAGCTCCGATGAAGGACAGGGGGACTATGGCTACACCTTC. This codes for CASSSDEGQGDYGYTF.

Many counts were recorded for this clonotype. V and J are TRBV12-3 or TRBV12-4 and TRBJ1-2; possible D gene TRBD1, 6 bases. Trimming removed 3 bases at V and 3 bases at J, with 8 bases between. The CDR3 length is 13 residues. The CDR3 here is CASSLDSDYGYTF. In DNA, the CDR3 is TGTGCCAGCAGTTTGGACAGCGACTATGGCTACACCTTC.

This sequence joins TRBV5-1 and TRBJ2-3; 11 bases align to TRBD2. This CDR3 region has 16 residues. V was pared by 4 bases and J by 6 bases, with 10 bases of the junction left unmatched. Germline assignment: CDR1 SGHRS and CDR2 YFSETQ. The CDR3 is CASSIGTSGMGDTQYF. CDR3 coding DNA: TGCGCCAGCAGCATTGGGACTAGCGGCATGGGGGATACGCAGTATTTT.

This clonotype has at least ten counts. The gene calls are TRBV28 and TRBJ2-3; D possibly matches TRBD1 or TRBD2 (5 bases each). The V gene's germline CDR1 is MDHEN and CDR2 SYDVKM. The CDR3 spans 13 residues. V lost 6 bases and J lost 2, with 9 bases in between. In nucleotides, the CDR3 is TGTGCCAGCAGCCGGGGCCACACAGATACGCAGTATTTT. Its translation is CASSRGHTDTQYF.

There are a few counts of this clonotype. This rearrangement joins TRBV18 to TRBJ2-7; TRBD1 matches 7 bases. The V segment lost 5 bases and the J segment 5 bases; nucleotides outside the gene matches: 3. Germline V gene data show CDR1 as KGHSH and CDR2 as LQKENI. This CDR3 has 12 residues. The CDR3 DNA reads TGTGCCAGCTCAGCTACAGGGGACGAGCAGTACTTC. Encoded protein: CASSATGDEQYF. The full variable domain, rest sourced from reference TRBV18 and TRBJ2-7, is NAGVMQNPRHLVRRRGQEARLRCSPMKGHSHVYWYRQLPEEGLKFMVYLQKENIIDESGMPKERFSAEFPKEGPSILRIQQVVRGDSAAYFCASSATGDEQYFGPGTRLTVT.

This clonotype appeared a few times. V is TRBV12-3 or TRBV12-4 and J is TRBJ1-3; D is unresolved. CDR3 length: 14 residues. Deletions cut 4 bases from V and 0 bases from J, with 7 bases between. CDR3 residues: CASSSRRSGNTIYF. The CDR3 coding sequence is TGTGCCAGCAGTTCGCGACGCTCTGGAAACACCATATATTTT.

This clonotype turned up a few times. V is TRBV12-3 or TRBV12-4 and J is TRBJ1-5; 8 nucleotides match TRBD1. The CDR3 covers 15 residues. V was pared by 0 bases and J by 4 bases, with 2 bases of the junction left unmatched. The CDR3 DNA follows: TGTGCCAGCAGTTTAGCTACAGGGGGTAATCAGCCCCAGCATTTT. Protein sequence: CASSLATGGNQPQHF.

In its sample, this clonotype was seen many times. The rearrangement joins TRBV12-3 or TRBV12-4 to TRBJ2-3, with TRBD2 as a possible D gene (6 bases). The CDR3 is 14 amino acids. V lost 6 bases and J lost 1, with 11 bases in between. The CDR3 protein is CASRQSGGTDTQYF. CDR3 coding DNA: TGTGCCAGCAGGCAATCGGGAGGCACAGATACGCAGTATTTT.

The chain joins TRBV7-8 to TRBJ1-4; D remains unclear. This CDR3 has 12 amino acids. The germline V gene encodes CDR1 SGHVS and CDR2 FQNEAQ. V was pared by 5 bases and J by 11 bases, with 12 bases between. CDR3 residues: CASSPDLRKLFF. The CDR3 DNA follows: TGTGCCAGCAGCCCAGACTTGCGGAAACTGTTTTTT.